Following are 21 T cell receptor beta chains from one sample sequenced in a study of cytomegalovirus exposure and HLA in healthy donors. TCRdb keeps only in-frame clones here, not all; method: immunoSEQ multiplex PCR. The sample lists 280,000 or so clones, 88% occurring once. The sequenced material came from PBMCs. Receptor source: a woman aged 18-29 years in good health and CMV-seronegative.

J is TRBJ1-2 and V is TRBV30; TRBD1 agrees at 9 bases. Germline CDR1 reads GTSNPN; CDR2 reads SVGIG (reference sequence). Germline trimming cut 5 bases from V and 4 bases from J; bases unmatched to any gene: 17. The CDR3 runs to 17 residues. DNA of the CDR3: TGTGCCTGGGCGCCCGGGACAGGGAGAATTTCAGGCTATGGCTACACCTTC. Protein: CAWAPGTGRISGYGYTF.

CDR3 loop: CASGLRLAGSSYEQYF. CDR3 bases: TGTGCTAGTGGTTTGAGACTAGCGGGCAGTTCCTACGAGCAGTACTTC. The chain carries TRBV12-5 and TRBJ2-7, with 10 bases fitting TRBD2. V lost 2 bases to trimming and J lost 1 base; unmatched junction nucleotides: 5. The CDR3 spans 16 residues. CDR1 is LGHNT, CDR2 FRNRAP, per germline. Complete variable domain (other parts from reference TRBV12-5 and TRBJ2-7): DARVTQTPRHKVTEMGQEVTMRCQPILGHNTVFWYRQTMMQGLELLAYFRNRAPLDDSGMPKDRFSAEMPDATLATLKIQPSEPRDSAVYFCASGLRLAGSSYEQYFGPGTRLTVT.

The CDR3 DNA follows: TGTGCCGTTTGGGGACAGGTCTTCGGGGCTTTCTTT. Translated: CAVWGQVFGAFF. V is TRBV6-1 and J is TRBJ1-1; 8 positions match TRBD1. The junction had 13 bases not matched to a gene; V was cut back by 11 bases and J by 11 bases. The length of the CDR3 is 12 residues. Germline V gene sequence: CDR1 MNHNS, CDR2 SASEGT.

This clone came up a few times. The V and J genes are TRBV28 and TRBJ2-7; a possible D gene is TRBD2 (5 bases). This CDR3 is 13 amino acids long. The germline V gene has CDR1 MDHEN and CDR2 SYDVKM. Trimming stripped 7 bases from V and 7 bases from J, with 17 bases between. For the CDR3, the DNA is TGTGCCAGCACCCCTCCGGCCCGAGGGGAGCAGTACTTC. Its translation: CASTPPARGEQYF.

The chain recombines TRBV5-6 with TRBJ2-7, with 7 bases aligning to TRBD2. This CDR3 spans 14 amino acids. The V and J ends lost 3 bases and 2 bases, in that order; junction bases with no gene match: 5. The germline CDR1 and CDR2 sequences are SGHDT and YYEEEE. The CDR3 region has the DNA TGTGCCAGCAGCTGGACTAGAGGAGCCTACGAGCAGTACTTC. Its protein is CASSWTRGAYEQYF.

The chain couples TRBV7-6 to TRBJ2-7; 16 positions match TRBD2. The CDR3 covers 16 residues. Looked up from germline, CDR1 is SGHVS and CDR2 is FNYEAQ. V was clipped by 5 bases and J by 2 bases; unmatched bases: 3. CDR3 nucleotide sequence: TGTGCCAGCAGCCTGGGACTAGCGGGAGGGCCCTACGAGCAGTACTTC. Translated, it gives CASSLGLAGGPYEQYF.

The rearrangement joins TRBV27 to TRBJ1-5; D perhaps matches TRBD1 (6 bases). The CDR3 consists of 15 residues. In germline, CDR1 is MNHEY, CDR2 SMNVEV (reference sequence). V lost 6 bases, J lost 11 bases, and 23 bases lay in between. In nucleotides, the CDR3 is TGTGCCAGCAGCCTGGACAGAAACGACCCCGGGGCCCAGCATTTT. This codes for CASSLDRNDPGAQHF.

The gene calls are TRBV5-1 and TRBJ1-1; D is possibly TRBD1 (6 bases). Germline CDR1 SGHRS, CDR2 YFSETQ. The germline V and J ends were trimmed by 2 bases and 0 bases, with 11 bases remaining between them. CDR3 length equals 15 residues. CDR3 DNA sequence: TGCGCCAGCAGCTTCCGGACAGCGATGAACACTGAAGCTTTCTTT. This translates into CASSFRTAMNTEAFF.

The chain links TRBV6-1 to TRBJ1-5; D possibly corresponds to TRBD1 (6 bases). CDR1 MNHNS and CDR2 SASEGT come from the germline V gene. The V and J ends lost 1 base and 4 bases respectively, with 8 bases between them. The CDR3 extends over 14 amino acids. This CDR3 is CASSEGTANQPQHF. In nucleotides, the CDR3 is TGTGCCAGCAGTGAAGGGACAGCTAATCAGCCCCAGCATTTT.

The table lists this clone with a count of one. The chain recombines TRBV7-2 with TRBJ1-2; TRBD1 might be the D (6 bases). Per the germline V gene, CDR1 is SGHTA and CDR2 is FQGNSA. V dropped 1 base and J dropped 1 base, with 13 bases sitting between them. CDR3 size: 16 residues. The CDR3 loop is CASSLVGGDNNYGYTF. CDR3 in DNA: TGTGCCAGCAGCTTAGTGGGAGGGGACAATAACTATGGCTACACCTTC.

The J gene is TRBJ2-2, the V gene TRBV19; tentative D call: TRBD1 (5 bases). The CDR3 has 12 amino acids. The V end was cut by 9 bases, the J end by 3 bases, with 8 bases between. The V gene's germline CDR1 is LNHDA and CDR2 SQIVND (reference sequence). The CDR3: CASDRDTGELFF. The CDR3 region has the DNA TGTGCCAGCGACAGAGACACCGGGGAGCTGTTTTTT.

This clone has just a few counts. This chain links TRBV30 with TRBJ1-2; D ambiguous. Trimming stripped 1 base from V and 4 bases from J, with 10 bases between. The germline CDR1 and CDR2 sequences are GTSNPN and SVGIG (reference sequence). The CDR3 covers 13 residues. The CDR3, as DNA: TGTGCCTGGAGTGACTCGCGGGGCTATGGCTACACCTTC. As protein: CAWSDSRGYGYTF.

V gene TRBV5-1 combines with J gene TRBJ2-7; maybe TRBD2 (6 bases). Trimming took 0 bases from V and 0 from J, leaving 10 bases between them. Per germline, CDR1 SGHRS and CDR2 YFSETQ. This CDR3 has 15 residues. CDR3: CASSLVWGGSYEQYF. As DNA, the CDR3 is TGCGCCAGCAGCTTGGTCTGGGGAGGCTCCTACGAGCAGTACTTC.

This clone was observed a handful of times. V is TRBV19 and J is TRBJ1-5; D may be TRBD1 (6 bases). Looked up from germline, CDR1 is LNHDA and CDR2 is SQIVND (reference sequence). The CDR3 is 14 residues long. Trimming stripped 6 bases from V and 8 bases from J, with 17 bases between. The CDR3, as DNA: TGTGCCAGTAGGTACAGGGCCCCTAATGAGCCCCAGCATTTT. Translated, it gives CASRYRAPNEPQHF.

The chain joins TRBV5-5 to TRBJ1-6; 9 nucleotides agree with TRBD1. J lost 7 bases, V lost 1 base, and 3 bases had no gene match. Germline V CDR1 and CDR2: SGHKS, YYEKEE (reference sequence). CDR3 length: 15 residues. The DNA for the CDR3 is TGTGCCAGCAGCTTGTCCGGGACAGGGAATTCACCCCTCCACTTT. Translation: CASSLSGTGNSPLHF.

The V and J genes are TRBV5-1 and TRBJ1-6, with D possibly being TRBD1 (6 bases). Germline values: CDR1 SGHRS, CDR2 YFSETQ. Trimming pared 2 bases from V and 8 bases from J, leaving 11 bases between. The CDR3 contains 14 residues. In DNA, the CDR3 is TGCGCCAGCAGCTTTCAGGGGTCGGATTCACCCCTCCACTTT. It encodes CASSFQGSDSPLHF.

The CDR3 loop reads CASSLEGGLGETQYF. The CDR3 bases are TGCGCCAGCAGCTTGGAGGGGGGGCTAGGAGAGACCCAGTACTTC. The chain is built from TRBV5-1 and TRBJ2-5, with D possibly TRBD2 on 7 matching bases. Germline CDR1 SGHRS, CDR2 YFSETQ. Trimming left V 0 bases short and J 4 bases short, with 13 bases between. The CDR3 length is 15 residues.

The chain recombines TRBV7-9 with TRBJ1-1, with 7 nucleotides matching TRBD1. Germline CDR1 SEHNR, CDR2 FQNEAQ (reference sequence). This CDR3 spans 14 amino acids. Unmatched junction bases numbered 5, after V lost 3 bases and J lost 4 bases. The CDR3 protein is CASSFDRVGTEAFF. The CDR3 nucleotides read TGTGCCAGCAGCTTCGACAGGGTTGGCACTGAAGCTTTCTTT.

The V gene is TRBV28, the J gene TRBJ1-4; 8 bases are shared with TRBD1. V shed 2 bases, J shed 0 bases, and the junction held 5 bases outside the gene matches. Germline V gene lookup returns CDR1 MDHEN and CDR2 SYDVKM. The length of the CDR3 is 17 residues. The CDR3 nucleotides are TGTGCCAGCAGTTTACCCGGACAGGGTGCAACTAATGAAAAACTGTTTTTT. This translates into CASSLPGQGATNEKLFF.

This clone has more than one count but fewer than ten. J is TRBJ1-2 and V is TRBV27, with a possible D match to TRBD1 (6 bases). Germline V gene data show CDR1 as MNHEY and CDR2 as SMNVEV (reference sequence). This CDR3 comprises 14 residues. The ends were cut back, 5 bases at V and 2 bases at J, with 12 bases in the middle. The CDR3 loop reads CASSTTGLNYGYTF. The CDR3 coding sequence is TGTGCCAGCAGTACAACAGGGCTAAACTATGGCTACACCTTC.

The chain uses TRBV7-2 and TRBJ1-1; D is unresolved. CDR1 and CDR2 (germline): SGHTA, FQGNSA. Trimming shortened V by 5 bases and J by 0 bases, and 22 bases separated the two germline ends. The CDR3 covers 18 residues. The CDR3 sequence is CASSQKGRLSGMNTEAFF. Here the CDR3 DNA reads TGTGCCAGCAGCCAAAAGGGCCGACTATCGGGGATGAACACTGAAGCTTTCTTT.